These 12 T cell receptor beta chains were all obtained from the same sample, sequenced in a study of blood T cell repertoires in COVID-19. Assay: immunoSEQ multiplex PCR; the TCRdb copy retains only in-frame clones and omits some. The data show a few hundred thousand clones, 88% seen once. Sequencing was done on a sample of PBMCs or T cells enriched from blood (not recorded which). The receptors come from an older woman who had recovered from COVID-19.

Here the CDR3 reads CASSYAGATEAFF. CDR3 nucleotide sequence: TGTGCCAGCAGTTACGCGGGGGCCACTGAAGCTTTCTTT. The V gene is TRBV6-5, the J gene TRBJ1-1; possible D gene TRBD1, 6 bases. The ends were cut back, 2 bases at V and 4 bases at J, with 8 bases in the middle. This CDR3 spans 13 amino acids. Germline V CDR1 and CDR2: MNHEY, SVGAGI.

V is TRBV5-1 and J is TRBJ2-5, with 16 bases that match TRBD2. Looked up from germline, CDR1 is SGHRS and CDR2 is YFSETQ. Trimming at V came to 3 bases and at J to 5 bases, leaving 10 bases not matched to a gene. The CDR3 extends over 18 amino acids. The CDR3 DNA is TGCGCCAGCAGCTCACCGGGACTAGCGGGGGGGCCCCGGGAGACCCAGTACTTC. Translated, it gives CASSSPGLAGGPRETQYF.

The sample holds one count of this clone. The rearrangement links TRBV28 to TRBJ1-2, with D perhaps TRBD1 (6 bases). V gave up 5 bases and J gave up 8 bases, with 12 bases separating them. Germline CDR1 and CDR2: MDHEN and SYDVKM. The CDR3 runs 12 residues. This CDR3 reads CASSPQGRGYTF. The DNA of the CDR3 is TGTGCCAGCAGTCCACAGGGCCGCGGCTACACCTTC.

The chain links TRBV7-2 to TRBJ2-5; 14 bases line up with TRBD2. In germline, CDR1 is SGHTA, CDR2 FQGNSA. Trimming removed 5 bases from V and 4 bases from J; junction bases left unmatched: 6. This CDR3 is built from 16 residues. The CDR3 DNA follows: TGTGCCAGCAGCACCCACGGGACTAGCGGGGGAGAGACCCAGTACTTC. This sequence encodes CASSTHGTSGGETQYF.

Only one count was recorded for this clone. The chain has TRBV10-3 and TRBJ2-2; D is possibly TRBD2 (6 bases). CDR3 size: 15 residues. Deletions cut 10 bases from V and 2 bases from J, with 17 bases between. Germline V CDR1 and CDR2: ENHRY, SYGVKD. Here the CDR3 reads CATRIPGTNTGELFF. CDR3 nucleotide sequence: TGTGCCACCCGAATCCCGGGGACTAACACCGGGGAGCTGTTTTTT.

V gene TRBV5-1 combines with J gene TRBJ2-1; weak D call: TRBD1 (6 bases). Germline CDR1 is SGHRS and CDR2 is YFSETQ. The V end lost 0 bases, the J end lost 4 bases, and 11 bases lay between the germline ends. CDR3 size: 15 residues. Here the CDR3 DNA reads TGCGCCAGCAGCTTGGCACAGGGAGATTACAATGAGCAGTTCTTC. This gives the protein CASSLAQGDYNEQFF.

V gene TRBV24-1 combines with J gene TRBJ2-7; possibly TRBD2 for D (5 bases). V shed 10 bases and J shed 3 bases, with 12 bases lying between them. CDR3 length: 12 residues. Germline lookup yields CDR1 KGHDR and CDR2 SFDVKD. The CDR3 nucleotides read TGTGCCACGAAGTGGCGGGTCTACGAGCAGTACGTC. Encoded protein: CATKWRVYEQYV.

CDR3 in DNA: TGTGCCAGCAGCCCCAATACGGACACTGAAGCTTTCTTT. It translates to CASSPNTDTEAFF. This rearrangement joins TRBV11-3 to TRBJ1-1; D not resolved. This CDR3 region has 13 residues. Germline CDR1 SGHNT, CDR2 YENEEA. V was pared by 5 bases and J by 3 bases, with 10 bases between. Filled out from reference TRBV11-3 and TRBJ1-1, the complete variable domain reads EAGVVQSPRYKIIEKKQPVAFWCNPISGHNTLYWYLQNLGQGPELLIRYENEEAVDDSQLPKDRFSAERLKGVDSTLKIQPAELGDSAVYLCASSPNTDTEAFFGQGTRLTVV.

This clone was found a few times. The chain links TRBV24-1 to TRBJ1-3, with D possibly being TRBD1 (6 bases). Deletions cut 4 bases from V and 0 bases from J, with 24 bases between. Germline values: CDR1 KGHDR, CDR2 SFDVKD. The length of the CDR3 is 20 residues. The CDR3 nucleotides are TGTGCCACCAGTGACGAAGGGCTCTCAGGGGAGAAGAGCTCTGGAAACACCATATATTTT. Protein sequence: CATSDEGLSGEKSSGNTIYF.

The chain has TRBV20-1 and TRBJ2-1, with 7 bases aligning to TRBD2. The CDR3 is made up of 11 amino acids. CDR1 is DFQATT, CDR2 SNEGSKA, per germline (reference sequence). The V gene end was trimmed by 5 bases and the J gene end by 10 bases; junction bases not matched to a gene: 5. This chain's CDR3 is CSAGRGKEQFF. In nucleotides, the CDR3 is TGCAGTGCTGGGAGGGGAAAGGAGCAGTTCTTC.

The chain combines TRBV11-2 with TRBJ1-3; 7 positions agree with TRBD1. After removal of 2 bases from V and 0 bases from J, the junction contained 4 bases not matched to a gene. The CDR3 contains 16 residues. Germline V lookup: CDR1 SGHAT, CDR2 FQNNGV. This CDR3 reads CASSLRTGLSGNTIYF. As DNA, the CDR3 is TGTGCCAGCAGCTTAAGGACAGGCCTCTCTGGAAACACCATATATTTT.

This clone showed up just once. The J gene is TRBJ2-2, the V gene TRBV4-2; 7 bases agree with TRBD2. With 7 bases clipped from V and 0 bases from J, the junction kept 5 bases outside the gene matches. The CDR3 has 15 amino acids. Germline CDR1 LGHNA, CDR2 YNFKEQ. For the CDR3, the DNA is TGTGCCAGCAACGGGGGGAGTTCGAACACCGGGGAGCTGTTTTTT. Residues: CASNGGSSNTGELFF.